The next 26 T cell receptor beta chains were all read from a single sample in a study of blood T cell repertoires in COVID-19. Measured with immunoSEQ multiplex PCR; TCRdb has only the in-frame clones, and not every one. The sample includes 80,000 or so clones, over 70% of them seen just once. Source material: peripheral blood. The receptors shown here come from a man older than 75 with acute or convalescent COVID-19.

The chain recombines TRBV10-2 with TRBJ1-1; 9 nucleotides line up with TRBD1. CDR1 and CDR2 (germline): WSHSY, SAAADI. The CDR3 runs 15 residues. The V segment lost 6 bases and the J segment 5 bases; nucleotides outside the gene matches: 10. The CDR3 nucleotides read TGCGCCAGCAGGTTTGCGGGGGACAGGGAGACTGAAGCTTTCTTT. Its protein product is CASRFAGDRETEAFF.

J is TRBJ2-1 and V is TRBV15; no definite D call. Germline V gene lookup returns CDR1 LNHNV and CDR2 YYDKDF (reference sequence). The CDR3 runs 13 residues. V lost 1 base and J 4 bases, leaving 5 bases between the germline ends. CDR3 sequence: CATSRAVYNEQFF. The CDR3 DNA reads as TGTGCCACCAGCAGAGCTGTGTACAATGAGCAGTTCTTC.

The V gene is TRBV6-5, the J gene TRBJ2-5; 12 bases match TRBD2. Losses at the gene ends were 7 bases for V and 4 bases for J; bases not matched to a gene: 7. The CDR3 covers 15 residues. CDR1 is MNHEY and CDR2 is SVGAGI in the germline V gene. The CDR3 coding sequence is TGTGCCAGCAAAAGGGCTAGCGGGGGGGCAGAGACCCAGTACTTC. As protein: CASKRASGGAETQYF.

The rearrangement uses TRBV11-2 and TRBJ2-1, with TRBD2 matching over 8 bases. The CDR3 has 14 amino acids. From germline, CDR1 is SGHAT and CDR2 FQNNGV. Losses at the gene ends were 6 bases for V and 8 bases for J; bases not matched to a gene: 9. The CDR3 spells CASSSAGGLDEQFF. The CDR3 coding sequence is TGTGCCAGCAGTTCGGCGGGGGGCTTGGATGAGCAGTTCTTC.

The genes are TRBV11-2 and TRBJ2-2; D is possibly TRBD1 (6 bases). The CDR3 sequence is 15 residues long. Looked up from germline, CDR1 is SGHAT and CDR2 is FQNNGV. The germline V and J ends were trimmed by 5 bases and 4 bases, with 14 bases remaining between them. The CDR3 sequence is CASSLLQGGTGELFF. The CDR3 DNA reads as TGTGCCAGCAGCCTGTTACAGGGTGGCACCGGGGAGCTGTTTTTT.

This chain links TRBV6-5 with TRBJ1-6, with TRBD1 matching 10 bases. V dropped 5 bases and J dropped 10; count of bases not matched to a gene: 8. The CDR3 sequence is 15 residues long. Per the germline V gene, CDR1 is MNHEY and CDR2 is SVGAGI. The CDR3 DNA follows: TGTGCCAGCAGTCCGACCGGGACAGGGGTGTCACCCCTCCACTTT. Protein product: CASSPTGTGVSPLHF.

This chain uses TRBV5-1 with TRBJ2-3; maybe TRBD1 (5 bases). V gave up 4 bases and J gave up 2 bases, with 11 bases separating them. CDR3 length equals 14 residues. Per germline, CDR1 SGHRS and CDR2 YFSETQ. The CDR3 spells CASSPGQNTDTQYF. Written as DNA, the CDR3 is TGCGCCAGCAGCCCAGGACAAAACACAGATACGCAGTATTTT.

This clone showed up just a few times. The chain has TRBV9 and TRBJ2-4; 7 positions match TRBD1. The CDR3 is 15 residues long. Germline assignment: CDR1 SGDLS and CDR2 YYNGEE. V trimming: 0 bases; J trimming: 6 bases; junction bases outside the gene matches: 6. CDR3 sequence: CASSVGGGAGNIQYF. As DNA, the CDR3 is TGTGCCAGCAGCGTAGGAGGGGGCGCCGGAAACATTCAGTACTTC.

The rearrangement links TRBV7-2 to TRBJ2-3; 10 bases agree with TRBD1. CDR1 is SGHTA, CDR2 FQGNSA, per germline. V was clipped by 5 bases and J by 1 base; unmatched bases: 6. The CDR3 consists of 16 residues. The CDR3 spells CASSTRQGAGTDTQYF. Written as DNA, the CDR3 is TGTGCCAGCAGCACACGACAGGGGGCTGGCACAGATACGCAGTATTTT. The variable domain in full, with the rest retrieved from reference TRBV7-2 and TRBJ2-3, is GAGVSQSPSNKVTEKGKDVELRCDPISGHTALYWYRQSLGQGLEFLIYFQGNSAPDKSGLPSDRFSAERTGGSVSTLTIQRTQQEDSAVYLCASSTRQGAGTDTQYFGPGTRLTVL.

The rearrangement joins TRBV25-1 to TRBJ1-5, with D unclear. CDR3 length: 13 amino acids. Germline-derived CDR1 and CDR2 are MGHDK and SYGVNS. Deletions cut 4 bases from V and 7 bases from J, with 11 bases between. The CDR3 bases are TGTGCCAGCAGTGGCGGGGAAAGACAGCCCCAGCATTTT. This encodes CASSGGERQPQHF.

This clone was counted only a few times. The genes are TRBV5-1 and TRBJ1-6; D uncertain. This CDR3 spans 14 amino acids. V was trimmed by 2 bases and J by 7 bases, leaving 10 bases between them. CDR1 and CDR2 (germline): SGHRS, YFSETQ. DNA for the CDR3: TGCGCCAGCAGCTTCGAGGGATGGAATTCACCCCTCCACTTT. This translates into CASSFEGWNSPLHF.

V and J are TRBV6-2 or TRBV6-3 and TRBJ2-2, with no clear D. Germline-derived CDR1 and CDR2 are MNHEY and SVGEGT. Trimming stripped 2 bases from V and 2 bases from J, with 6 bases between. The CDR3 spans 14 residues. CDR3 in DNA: TGTGCCAGCAGTTACACTACCAACACCGGGGAGCTGTTTTTT. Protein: CASSYTTNTGELFF.

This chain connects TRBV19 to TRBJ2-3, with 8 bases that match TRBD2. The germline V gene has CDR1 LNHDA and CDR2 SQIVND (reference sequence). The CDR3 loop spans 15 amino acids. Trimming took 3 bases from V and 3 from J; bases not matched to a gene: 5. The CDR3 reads CASSMGGGLTDTQYF. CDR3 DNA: TGTGCCAGTAGTATGGGCGGGGGGTTGACAGATACGCAGTATTTT.

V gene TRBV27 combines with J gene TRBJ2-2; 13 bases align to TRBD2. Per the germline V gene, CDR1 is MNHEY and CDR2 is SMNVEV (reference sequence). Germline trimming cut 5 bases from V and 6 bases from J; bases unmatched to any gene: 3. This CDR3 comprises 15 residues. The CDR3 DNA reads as TGTGCCAGCAGTACTAGCGGGGGGGCCCCCGGGGAGCTGTTTTTT. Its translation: CASSTSGGAPGELFF.

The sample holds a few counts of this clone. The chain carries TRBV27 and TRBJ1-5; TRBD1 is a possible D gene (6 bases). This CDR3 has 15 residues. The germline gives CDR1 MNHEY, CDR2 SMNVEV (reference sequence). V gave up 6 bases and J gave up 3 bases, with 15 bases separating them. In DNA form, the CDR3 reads TGTGCCAGCAGCAAGACAGGAGCCTACAATCAGCCCCAGCATTTT. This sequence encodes CASSKTGAYNQPQHF.

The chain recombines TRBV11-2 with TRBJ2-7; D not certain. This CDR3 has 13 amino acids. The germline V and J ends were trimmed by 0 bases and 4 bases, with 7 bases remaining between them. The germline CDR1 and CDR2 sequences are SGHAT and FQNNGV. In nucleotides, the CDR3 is TGTGCCAGCAGCTTAGAATCTCGGTACGAGCAGTACTTC. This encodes CASSLESRYEQYF.

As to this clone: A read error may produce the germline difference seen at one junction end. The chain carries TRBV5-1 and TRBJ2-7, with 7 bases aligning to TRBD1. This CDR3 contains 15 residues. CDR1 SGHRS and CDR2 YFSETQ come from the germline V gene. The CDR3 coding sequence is TGCGCCACCAGCCGAGACGGACAGGCTCCCTACGAGCAGTACTTC. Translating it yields CATSRDGQAPYEQYF. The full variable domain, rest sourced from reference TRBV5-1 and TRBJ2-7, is KAGVTQTPRYLIKTRGQQVTLSCSPISGHRSVSWYQQTPGQGLQFLFEYFSETQRNKGNFPGRFSGRQFSNSRSEMNVSTLELGDSALYLCATSRDGQAPYEQYFGPGTRLTVT.

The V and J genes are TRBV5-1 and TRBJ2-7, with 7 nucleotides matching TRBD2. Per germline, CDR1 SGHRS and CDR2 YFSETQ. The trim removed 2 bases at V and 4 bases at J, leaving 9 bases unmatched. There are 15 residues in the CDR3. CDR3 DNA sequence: TGCGCCAGCAGCTTAAGAGGCAGGGAGGGATACGAGCAGTACTTC. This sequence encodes CASSLRGREGYEQYF.

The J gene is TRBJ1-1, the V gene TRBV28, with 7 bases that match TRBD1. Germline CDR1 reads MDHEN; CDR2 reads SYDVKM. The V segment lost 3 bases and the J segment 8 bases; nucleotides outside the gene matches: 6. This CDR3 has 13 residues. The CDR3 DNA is TGTGCCAGCAGTTTGTTCCCGGACAGGGAAGCTTTCTTT. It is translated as CASSLFPDREAFF. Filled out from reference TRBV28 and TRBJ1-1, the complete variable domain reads DVKVTQSSRYLVKRTGEKVFLECVQDMDHENMFWYRQDPGLGLRLIYFSYDVKMKEKGDIPEGYSVSREKKERFSLILESASTNQTSMYLCASSLFPDREAFFGQGTRLTVV.

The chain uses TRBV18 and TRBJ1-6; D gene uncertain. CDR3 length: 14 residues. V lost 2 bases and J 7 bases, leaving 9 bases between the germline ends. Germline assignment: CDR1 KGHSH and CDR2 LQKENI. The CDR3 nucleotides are TGTGCCAGCTCACCAGAGGGTGGGAATTCACCCCTCCACTTT. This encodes CASSPEGGNSPLHF.

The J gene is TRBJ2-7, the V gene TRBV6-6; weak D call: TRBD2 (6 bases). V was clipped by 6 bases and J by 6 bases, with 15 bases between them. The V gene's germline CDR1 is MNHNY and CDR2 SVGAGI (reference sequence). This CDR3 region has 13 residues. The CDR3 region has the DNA TGTGCCAGCAGCCGCACCCGGGAGACCGAGCAGTACTTC. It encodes CASSRTRETEQYF.

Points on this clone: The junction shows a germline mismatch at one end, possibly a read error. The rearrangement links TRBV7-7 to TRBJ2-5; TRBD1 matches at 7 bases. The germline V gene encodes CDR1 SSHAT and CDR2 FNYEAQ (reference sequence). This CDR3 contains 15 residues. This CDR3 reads CASSLGGRARETQYF. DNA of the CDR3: TGTGCTAGCAGCTTAGGGGGCAGGGCTCGGGAGACCCAGTACTTC.

The CDR3 region is CASSQDEGARYGYTF. The CDR3 nucleotides are TGCGCCAGCAGCCAAGATGAGGGGGCAAGGTATGGCTACACCTTC. The chain couples TRBV4-1 to TRBJ1-2; TRBD1 matches at 7 bases. The CDR3 loop spans 15 amino acids. CDR1 and CDR2 (germline): MGHRA, YSYEKL. Germline trimming cut 0 bases from V and 5 bases from J; bases unmatched to any gene: 6.

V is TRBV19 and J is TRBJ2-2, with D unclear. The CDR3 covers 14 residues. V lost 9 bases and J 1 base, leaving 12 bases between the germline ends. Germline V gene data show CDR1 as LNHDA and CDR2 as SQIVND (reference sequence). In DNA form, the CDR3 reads TGTGCCAGCTGGTCGGCAGGGAACACCGGGGAGCTGTTTTTT. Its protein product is CASWSAGNTGELFF.

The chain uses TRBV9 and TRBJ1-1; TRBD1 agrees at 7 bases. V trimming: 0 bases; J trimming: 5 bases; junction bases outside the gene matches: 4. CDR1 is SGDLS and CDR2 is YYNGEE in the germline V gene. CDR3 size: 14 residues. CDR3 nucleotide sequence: TGTGCCAGCAGCGTAGACAGGGGATGGACTGAAGCTTTCTTT. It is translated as CASSVDRGWTEAFF.

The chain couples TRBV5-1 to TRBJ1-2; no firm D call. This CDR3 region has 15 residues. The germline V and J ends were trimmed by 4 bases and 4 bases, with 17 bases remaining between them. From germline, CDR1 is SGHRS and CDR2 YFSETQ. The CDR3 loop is CASSPEAGLSYGYTF. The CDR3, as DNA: TGCGCCAGCAGCCCTGAAGCGGGTCTTAGCTATGGCTACACCTTC.